This T cell receptor (beta chain) was sequenced in a study of cytomegalovirus exposure and HLA in healthy donors. The PCR employed 60 Vbeta primers together with 13 Jbeta primers. Sequencing used immunoSEQ multiplex PCR; TCRdb keeps in-frame clones, though not all of them. The sample holds fewer than 200,000 clones, approximately 76% seen once. The CDR3 spans 14 residues. Looked up from germline, CDR1 is SGHRS and CDR2 is YFSETQ. The V and J ends lost 6 bases and 0 bases, in that order; junction bases with no gene match: 6. A note on this clone: Its antigen is currently unknown.

Study outcomes and limitations: TRBV6-2, TRBV6-3 and some other V segments were excluded as indistinguishable.

The TCR sequence derives from a man in his sixties in good health and CMV-seronegative. Material: PBMCs. The chain combines TRBV5-1 with TRBJ2-7, with 7 bases fitting TRBD2. The CDR3 DNA follows: TGCGCCAGCACCGTGGGGGGGAGCTCCTACGAGCAGTACTTC. Encoded protein: CASTVGGSSYEQYF. The variable domain in full, with the rest retrieved from reference TRBV5-1 and TRBJ2-7, is KAGVTQTPRYLIKTRGQQVTLSCSPISGHRSVSWYQQTPGQGLQFLFEYFSETQRNKGNFPGRFSGRQFSNSRSEMNVSTLELGDSALYLCASTVGGSSYEQYFGPGTRLTVT.